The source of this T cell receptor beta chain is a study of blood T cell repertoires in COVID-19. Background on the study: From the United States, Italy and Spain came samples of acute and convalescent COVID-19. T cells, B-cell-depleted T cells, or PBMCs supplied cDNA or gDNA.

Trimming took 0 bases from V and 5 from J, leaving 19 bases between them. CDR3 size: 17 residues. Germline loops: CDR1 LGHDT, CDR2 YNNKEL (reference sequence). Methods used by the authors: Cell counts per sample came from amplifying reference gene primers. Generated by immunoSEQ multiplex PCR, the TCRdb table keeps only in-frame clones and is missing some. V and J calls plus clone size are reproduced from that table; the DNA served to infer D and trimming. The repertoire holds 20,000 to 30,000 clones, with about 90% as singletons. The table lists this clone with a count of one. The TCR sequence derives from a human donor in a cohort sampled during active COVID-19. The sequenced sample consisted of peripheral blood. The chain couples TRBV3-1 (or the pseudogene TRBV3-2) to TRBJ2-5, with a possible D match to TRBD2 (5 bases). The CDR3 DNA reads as TGTGCCAGCAGCCAAGATGGGAGCGCGTACCTGGGGGAGACCCAGTACTTC. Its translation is CASSQDGSAYLGETQYF.